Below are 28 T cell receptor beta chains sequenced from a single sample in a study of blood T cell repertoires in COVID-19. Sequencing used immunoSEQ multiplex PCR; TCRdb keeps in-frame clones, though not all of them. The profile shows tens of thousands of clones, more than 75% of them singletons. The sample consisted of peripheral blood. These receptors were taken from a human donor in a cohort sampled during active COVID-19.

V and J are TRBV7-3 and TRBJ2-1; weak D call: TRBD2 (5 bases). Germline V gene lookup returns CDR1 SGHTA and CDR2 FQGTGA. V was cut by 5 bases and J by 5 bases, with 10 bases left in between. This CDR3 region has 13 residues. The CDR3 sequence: CASSVSRDNEQFF. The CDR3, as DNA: TGTGCCAGCAGCGTCTCGAGGGACAATGAGCAGTTCTTC.

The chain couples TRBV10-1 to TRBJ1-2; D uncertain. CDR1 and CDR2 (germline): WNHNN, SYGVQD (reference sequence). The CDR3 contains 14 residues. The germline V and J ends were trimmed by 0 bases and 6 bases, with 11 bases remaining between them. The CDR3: CASSESRLRDGYTF. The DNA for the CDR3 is TGCGCCAGCAGTGAGTCAAGGTTGCGGGATGGCTACACCTTC.

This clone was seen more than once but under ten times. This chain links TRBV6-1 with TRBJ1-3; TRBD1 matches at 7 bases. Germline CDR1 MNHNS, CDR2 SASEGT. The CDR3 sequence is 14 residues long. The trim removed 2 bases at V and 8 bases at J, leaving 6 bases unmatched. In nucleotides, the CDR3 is TGTGCCAGCAGTGAAAGGGGGCCGGGAGACACCATATATTTT. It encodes CASSERGPGDTIYF.

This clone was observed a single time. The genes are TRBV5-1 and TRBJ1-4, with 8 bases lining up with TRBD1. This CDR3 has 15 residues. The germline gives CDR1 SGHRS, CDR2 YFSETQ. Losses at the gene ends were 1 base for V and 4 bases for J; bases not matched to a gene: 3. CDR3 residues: CASSLLGQGNEKLFF. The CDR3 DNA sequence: TGCGCCAGCAGCTTGCTCGGACAGGGTAATGAAAAACTGTTTTTT.

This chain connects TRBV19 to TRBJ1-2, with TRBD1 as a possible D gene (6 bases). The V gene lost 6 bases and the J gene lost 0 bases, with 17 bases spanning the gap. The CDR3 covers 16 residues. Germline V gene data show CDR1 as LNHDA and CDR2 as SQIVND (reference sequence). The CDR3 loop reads CASRNATGVSNYGYTF. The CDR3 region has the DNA TGTGCCAGTAGAAACGCGACAGGCGTCTCTAACTATGGCTACACCTTC. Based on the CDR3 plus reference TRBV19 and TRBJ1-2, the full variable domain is DGGITQSPKYLFRKEGQNVTLSCEQNLNHDAMYWYRQDPGQGLRLIYYSQIVNDFQKGDIAEGYSVSREKKESFPLTVTSAQKNPTAFYLCASRNATGVSNYGYTFGSGTRLTVV.

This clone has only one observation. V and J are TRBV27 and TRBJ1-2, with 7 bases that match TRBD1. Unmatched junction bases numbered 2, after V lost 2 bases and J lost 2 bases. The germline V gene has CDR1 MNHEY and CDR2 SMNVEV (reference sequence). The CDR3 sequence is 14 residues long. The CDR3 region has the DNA TGTGCCAGCAGTTTAGCGGGACAGAACTATGGCTACACCTTC. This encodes CASSLAGQNYGYTF.

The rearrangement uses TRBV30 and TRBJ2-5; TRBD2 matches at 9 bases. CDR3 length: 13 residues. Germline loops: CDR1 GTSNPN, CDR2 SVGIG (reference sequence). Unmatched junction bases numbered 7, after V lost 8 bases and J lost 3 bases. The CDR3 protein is CAQGASGEETQYF. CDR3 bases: TGTGCCCAGGGAGCTAGCGGGGAAGAGACCCAGTACTTC. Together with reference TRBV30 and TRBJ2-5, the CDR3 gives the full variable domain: SQTIHQWPATLVQPVGSPLSLECTVEGTSNPNLYWYRQAAGRGLQLLFYSVGIGQISSEVPQNLSASRPQDRQFILSSKKLLLSDSGFYLCAQGASGEETQYFGPGTRLLVL.

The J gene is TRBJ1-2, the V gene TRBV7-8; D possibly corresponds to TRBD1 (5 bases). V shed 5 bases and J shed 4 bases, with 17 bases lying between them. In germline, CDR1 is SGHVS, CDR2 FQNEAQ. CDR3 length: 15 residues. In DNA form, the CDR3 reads TGTGCCAGCAGCCCCTATAGGGCGCAGGGCTATGGCTACACCTTC. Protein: CASSPYRAQGYGYTF.

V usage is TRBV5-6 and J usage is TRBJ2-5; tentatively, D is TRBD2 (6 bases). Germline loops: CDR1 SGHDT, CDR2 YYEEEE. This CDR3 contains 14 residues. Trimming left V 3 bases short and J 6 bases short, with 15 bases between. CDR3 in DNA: TGTGCCAGCAGCTCCCCAGTGACTAGTAAGACCCAGTACTTC. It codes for CASSSPVTSKTQYF.

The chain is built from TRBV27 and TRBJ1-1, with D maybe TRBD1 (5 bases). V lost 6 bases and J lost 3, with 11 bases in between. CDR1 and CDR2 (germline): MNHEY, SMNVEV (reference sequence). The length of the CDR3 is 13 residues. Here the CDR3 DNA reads TGTGCCAGCAGGGGGGAGGGGTACACTGAAGCTTTCTTT. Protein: CASRGEGYTEAFF.

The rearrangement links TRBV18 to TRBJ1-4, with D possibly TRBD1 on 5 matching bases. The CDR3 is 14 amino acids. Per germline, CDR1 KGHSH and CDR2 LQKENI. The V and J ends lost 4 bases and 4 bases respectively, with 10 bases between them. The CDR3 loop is CASSLQGHNEKLFF. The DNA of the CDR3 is TGTGCCAGCTCACTCCAGGGCCATAATGAAAAACTGTTTTTT.

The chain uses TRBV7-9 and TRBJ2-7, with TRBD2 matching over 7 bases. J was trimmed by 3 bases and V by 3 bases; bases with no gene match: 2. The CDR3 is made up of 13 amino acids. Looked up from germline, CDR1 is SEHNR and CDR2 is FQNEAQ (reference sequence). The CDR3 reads CASSFSSGYEQYF. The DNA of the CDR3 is TGTGCCAGCAGCTTCTCTAGCGGCTACGAGCAGTACTTC.

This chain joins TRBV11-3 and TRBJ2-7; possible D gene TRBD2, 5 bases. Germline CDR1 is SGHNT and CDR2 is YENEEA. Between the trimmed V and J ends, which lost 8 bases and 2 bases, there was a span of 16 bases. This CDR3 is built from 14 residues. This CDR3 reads CASAPDSLTYEQYF. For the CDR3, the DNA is TGTGCCAGCGCGCCGGACTCTTTAACCTACGAGCAGTACTTC. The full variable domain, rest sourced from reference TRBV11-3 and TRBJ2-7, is EAGVVQSPRYKIIEKKQPVAFWCNPISGHNTLYWYLQNLGQGPELLIRYENEEAVDDSQLPKDRFSAERLKGVDSTLKIQPAELGDSAVYLCASAPDSLTYEQYFGPGTRLTVT.

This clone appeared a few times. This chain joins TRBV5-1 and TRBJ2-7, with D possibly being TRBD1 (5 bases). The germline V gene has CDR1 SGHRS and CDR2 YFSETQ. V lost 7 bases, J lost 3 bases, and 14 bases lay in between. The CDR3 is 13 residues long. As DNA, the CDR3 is TGCGCCAGCGGGCAGGGATCAAGCTACGAGCAGTACTTC. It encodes CASGQGSSYEQYF.

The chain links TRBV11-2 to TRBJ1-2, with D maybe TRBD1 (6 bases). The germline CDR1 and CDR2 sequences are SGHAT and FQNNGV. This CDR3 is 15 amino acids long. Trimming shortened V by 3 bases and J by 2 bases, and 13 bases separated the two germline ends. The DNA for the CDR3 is TGTGCCAGCAGCTTTGAGGCAGGGGACAACTATGGCTACACCTTC. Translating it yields CASSFEAGDNYGYTF. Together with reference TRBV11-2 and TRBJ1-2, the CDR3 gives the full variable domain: EAGVAQSPRYKIIEKRQSVAFWCNPISGHATLYWYQQILGQGPKLLIQFQNNGVVDDSQLPKDRFSAERLKGVDSTLKIQPAKLEDSAVYLCASSFEAGDNYGYTFGSGTRLTVV.

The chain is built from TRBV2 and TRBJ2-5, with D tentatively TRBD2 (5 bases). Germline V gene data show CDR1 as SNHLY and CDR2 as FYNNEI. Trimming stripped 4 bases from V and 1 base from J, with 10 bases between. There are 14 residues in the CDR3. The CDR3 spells CASSVLGAQETQYF. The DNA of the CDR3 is TGTGCCAGCAGTGTATTGGGAGCCCAAGAGACCCAGTACTTC.

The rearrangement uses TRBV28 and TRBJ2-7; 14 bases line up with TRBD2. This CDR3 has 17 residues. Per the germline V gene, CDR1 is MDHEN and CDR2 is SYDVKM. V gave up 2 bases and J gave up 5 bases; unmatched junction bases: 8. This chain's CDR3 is CASSLTQGLAGDDEQYF. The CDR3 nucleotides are TGTGCCAGCAGTTTAACCCAGGGACTAGCGGGAGACGACGAGCAGTACTTC.

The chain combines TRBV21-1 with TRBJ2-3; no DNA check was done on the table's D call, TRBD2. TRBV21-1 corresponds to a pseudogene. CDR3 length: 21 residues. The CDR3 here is CASSSRPGGTRKVLITDTQYF. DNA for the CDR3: TGTGCCAGCAGCTCCCGACCTGGGGGGACTCGTAAGGTCCTAATCACAGATACGCAGTATTTT.

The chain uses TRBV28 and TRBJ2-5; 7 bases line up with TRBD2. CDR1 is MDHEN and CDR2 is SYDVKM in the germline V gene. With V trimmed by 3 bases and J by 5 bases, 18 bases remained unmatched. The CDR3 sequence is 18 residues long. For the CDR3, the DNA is TGTGCCAGCAGTTTTTTAGATCCCTTCCGGGCAGCGGGGGAGACCCAGTACTTC. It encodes CASSFLDPFRAAGETQYF.

In DNA form, the CDR3 reads TGTGCCAGCAGCCAAGATACTACCCGGGACTACAATGAGCAGTTCTTC. Encoded protein: CASSQDTTRDYNEQFF. V gene TRBV3-1 (or the pseudogene TRBV3-2) combines with J gene TRBJ2-1, with D possibly matching TRBD2 (5 bases). Trimming pared 0 bases from V and 3 bases from J, leaving 12 bases between. Germline V gene data show CDR1 as LGHDT and CDR2 as YNNKEL (reference sequence). The CDR3 spans 16 residues.

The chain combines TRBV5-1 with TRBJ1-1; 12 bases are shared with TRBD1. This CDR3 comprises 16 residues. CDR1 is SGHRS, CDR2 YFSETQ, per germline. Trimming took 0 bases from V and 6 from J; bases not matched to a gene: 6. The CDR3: CASSLAPGTGGSEAFF. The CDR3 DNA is TGCGCCAGCAGCTTGGCCCCCGGGACAGGGGGCTCTGAAGCTTTCTTT.

The CDR3 DNA is TGCGCCAGCAGTTGGGACGAGGAGGGCTACGAGCAGTACTTC. As protein: CASSWDEEGYEQYF. This chain connects TRBV10-2 to TRBJ2-7, with a tentative D call TRBD2 (6 bases). The germline V gene encodes CDR1 WSHSY and CDR2 SAAADI. V was trimmed by 5 bases and J by 3 bases, leaving 14 bases between them. This CDR3 is 14 amino acids long.

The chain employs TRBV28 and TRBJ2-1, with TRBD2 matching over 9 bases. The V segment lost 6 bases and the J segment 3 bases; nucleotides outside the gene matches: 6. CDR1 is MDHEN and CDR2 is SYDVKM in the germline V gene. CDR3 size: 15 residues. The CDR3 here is CASRISGGVYNEQFF. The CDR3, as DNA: TGTGCCAGCAGAATTAGCGGGGGCGTCTACAATGAGCAGTTCTTC.

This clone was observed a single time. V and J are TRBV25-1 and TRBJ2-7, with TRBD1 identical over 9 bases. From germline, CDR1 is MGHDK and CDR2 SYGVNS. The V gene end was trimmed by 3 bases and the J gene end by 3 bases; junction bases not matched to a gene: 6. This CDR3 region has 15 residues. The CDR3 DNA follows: TGTGCCAGCAGTGATGGCACAGGGGGCGTCTACGAGCAGTACTTC. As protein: CASSDGTGGVYEQYF.

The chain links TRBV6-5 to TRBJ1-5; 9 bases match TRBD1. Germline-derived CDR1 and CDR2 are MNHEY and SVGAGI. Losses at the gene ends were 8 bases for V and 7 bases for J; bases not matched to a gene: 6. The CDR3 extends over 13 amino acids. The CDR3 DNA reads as TGTGCCAGCTTTCCGGGACAGGGCCAGCCCCAGCATTTT. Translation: CASFPGQGQPQHF.

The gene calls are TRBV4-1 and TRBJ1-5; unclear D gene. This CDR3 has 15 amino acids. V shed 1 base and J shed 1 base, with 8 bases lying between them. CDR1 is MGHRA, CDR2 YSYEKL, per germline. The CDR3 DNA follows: TGCGCCAGCAGCCAAGCGACTGTCAGCAATCAGCCCCAGCATTTT. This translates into CASSQATVSNQPQHF.

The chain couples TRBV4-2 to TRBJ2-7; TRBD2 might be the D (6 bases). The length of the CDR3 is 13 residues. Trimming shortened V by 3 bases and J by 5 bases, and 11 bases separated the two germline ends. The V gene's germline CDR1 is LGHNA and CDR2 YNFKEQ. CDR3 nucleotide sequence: TGTGCCAGCAGCCAGGGGGGTACCGACGAGCAGTACTTC. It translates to CASSQGGTDEQYF.

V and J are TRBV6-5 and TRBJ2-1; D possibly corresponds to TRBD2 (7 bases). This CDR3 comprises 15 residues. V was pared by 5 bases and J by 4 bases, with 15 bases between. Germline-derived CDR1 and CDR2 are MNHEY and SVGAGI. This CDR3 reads CASSNPGGPYNEQFF. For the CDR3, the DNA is TGTGCCAGCAGTAACCCCGGGGGGCCATACAATGAGCAGTTCTTC.